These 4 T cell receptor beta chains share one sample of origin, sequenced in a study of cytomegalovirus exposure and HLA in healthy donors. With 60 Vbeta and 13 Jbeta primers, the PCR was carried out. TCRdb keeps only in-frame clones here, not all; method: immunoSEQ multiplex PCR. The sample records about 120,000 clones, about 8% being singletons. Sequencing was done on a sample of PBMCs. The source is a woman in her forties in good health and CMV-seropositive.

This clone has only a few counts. CDR3 sequence reads: CASSQRGTGELFF. The CDR3 DNA reads TGTGCCAGTAGCCAACGAGGTACCGGGGAGCTGTTTTTT. V and J are TRBV19 and TRBJ2-2; D is unclear. Germline assignment: CDR1 LNHDA and CDR2 SQIVND (reference sequence). The V and J ends lost 6 bases and 5 bases respectively, with 10 bases between them. There are 13 residues in the CDR3.

This chain's CDR3 is CASSHPGQGHTEAFF. DNA for the CDR3: TGTGCCAGCAGCCACCCTGGCCAGGGGCACACTGAAGCTTTCTTT. V gene TRBV25-1 combines with J gene TRBJ1-1, with D perhaps matching TRBD1 (6 bases). The V gene's germline CDR1 is MGHDK and CDR2 SYGVNS. CDR3 length: 15 residues. Trimming took 6 bases from V and 3 from J, leaving 17 bases between them.

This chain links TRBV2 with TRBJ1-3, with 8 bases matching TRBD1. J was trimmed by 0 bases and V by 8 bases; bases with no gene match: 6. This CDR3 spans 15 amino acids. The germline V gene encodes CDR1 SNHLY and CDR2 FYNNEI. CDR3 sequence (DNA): TGTGCCAGCCGTAACAGGGGGGGCTCTGGAAACACCATATATTTT. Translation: CASRNRGGSGNTIYF. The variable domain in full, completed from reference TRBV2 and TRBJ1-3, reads EPEVTQTPSHQVTQMGQEVILRCVPISNHLYFYWYRQILGQKVEFLVSFYNNEISEKSEIFDDQFSVERPDGSNFTLKIRSTKLEDSAMYFCASRNRGGSGNTIYFGEGSWLTVV.

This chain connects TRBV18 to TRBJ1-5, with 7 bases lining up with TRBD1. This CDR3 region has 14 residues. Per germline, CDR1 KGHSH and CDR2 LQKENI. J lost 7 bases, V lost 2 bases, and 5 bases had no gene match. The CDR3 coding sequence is TGTGCCAGCTCACCAAACACAGGGGACCAGCCCCAGCATTTT. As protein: CASSPNTGDQPQHF.